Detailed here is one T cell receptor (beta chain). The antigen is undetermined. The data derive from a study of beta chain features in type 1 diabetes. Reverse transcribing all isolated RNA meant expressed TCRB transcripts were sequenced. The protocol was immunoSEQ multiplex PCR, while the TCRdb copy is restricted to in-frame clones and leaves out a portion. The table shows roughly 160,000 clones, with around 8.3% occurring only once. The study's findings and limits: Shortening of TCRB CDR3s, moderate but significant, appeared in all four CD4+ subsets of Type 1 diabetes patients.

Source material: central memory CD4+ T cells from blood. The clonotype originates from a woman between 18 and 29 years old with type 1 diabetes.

This chain's CDR3 is CASSPDRFAEAFF. DNA of the CDR3: TGTGCCAGCAGCCCGGACAGGTTCGCTGAAGCTTTCTTT. This rearrangement joins TRBV27 to TRBJ1-1, with 7 bases fitting TRBD1. This CDR3 spans 13 amino acids. The trim removed 6 bases at V and 6 bases at J, leaving 7 bases unmatched. CDR1 MNHEY and CDR2 SMNVEV come from the germline V gene (reference sequence).